In this sample, the clone carrying this T cell receptor (beta chain) turned up a few times. The sample comes from a study of blood T cells in healthy people across ages. It was with a sample-barcoded 5' primer and a J-beta primer mix that a second PCR of roughly 6 to 12 cycles was run. Using its own MiXCR run on the 5' RACE reads, TCRdb lists one record per CDR3 protein. Of hundreds of thousands of distinct CDR3 sequences listed, approximately 29% were seen once; the top ten hold 15%. V was trimmed by 7 bases and J by 2 bases, leaving 15 bases between them. Germline loops: CDR1 MDHEN, CDR2 SYDVKM. There are 15 residues in the CDR3.

Sequenced sample: blood. This sequence originates from a woman older than 75 in good health. This chain joins TRBV28 and TRBJ1-5; possible D gene TRBD1, 6 bases. The CDR3 nucleotides read TGTGCCAGCAAACAACAGGGTTCGGGCAATCAGCCCCAGCATTTT. Protein: CASKQQGSGNQPQHF.